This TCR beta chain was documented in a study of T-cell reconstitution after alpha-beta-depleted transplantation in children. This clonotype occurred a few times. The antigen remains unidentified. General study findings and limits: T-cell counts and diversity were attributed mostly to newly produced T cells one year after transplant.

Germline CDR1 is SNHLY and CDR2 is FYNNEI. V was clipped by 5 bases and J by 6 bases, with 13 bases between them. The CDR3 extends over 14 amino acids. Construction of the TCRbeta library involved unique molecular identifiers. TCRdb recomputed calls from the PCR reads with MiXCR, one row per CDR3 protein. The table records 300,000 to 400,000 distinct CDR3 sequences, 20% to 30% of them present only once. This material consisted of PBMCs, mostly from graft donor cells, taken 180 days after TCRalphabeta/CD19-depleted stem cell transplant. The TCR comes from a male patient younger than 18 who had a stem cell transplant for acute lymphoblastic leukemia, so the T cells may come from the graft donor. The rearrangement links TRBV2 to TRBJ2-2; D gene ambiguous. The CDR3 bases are TGTGCCAGCAGTCTTATTCCTAGTGCCGGGGAGCTGTTTTTT. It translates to CASSLIPSAGELFF. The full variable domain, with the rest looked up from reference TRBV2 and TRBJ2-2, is EPEVTQTPSHQVTQMGQEVILRCVPISNHLYFYWYRQILGQKVEFLVSFYNNEISEKSEIFDDQFSVERPDGSNFTLKIRSTKLEDSAMYFCASSLIPSAGELFFGEGSRLTVL.